These 5 T cell receptor beta chains were all obtained from the same sample, sequenced in a study of blood T cell repertoires in COVID-19. Data came from immunoSEQ multiplex PCR; TCRdb stores just in-frame clones and leaves some out. The sample shows 150,000 to 200,000 clones, roughly 82% of them seen only once. The sample consisted of PBMCs or T cells enriched from blood (not recorded which). The receptors derive from a man aged 45 to 65 who had recovered from COVID-19.

J is TRBJ2-2 and V is TRBV9; TRBD1 matches 8 bases. V was clipped by 0 bases and J by 7 bases; unmatched bases: 8. The V gene's germline CDR1 is SGDLS and CDR2 YYNGEE. This CDR3 region has 16 residues. CDR3 nucleotide sequence: TGTGCCAGCAGCGTAGGGGCAGGGGGCGCGATCGGGGAGCTGTTTTTT. Its protein is CASSVGAGGAIGELFF.

The V and J genes are TRBV3-1 (or the pseudogene TRBV3-2) and TRBJ2-7; a possible D gene is TRBD2 (5 bases). The V end lost 1 base, the J end lost 5 bases, and 9 bases lay between the germline ends. There are 13 residues in the CDR3. Germline lookup yields CDR1 LGHDT and CDR2 YNNKEL (reference sequence). The CDR3 reads CASSQVPGDEQYF. The CDR3 region has the DNA TGTGCCAGCAGCCAAGTCCCCGGGGACGAGCAGTACTTC.

The chain couples TRBV7-6 to TRBJ2-5; the D gene is possibly TRBD2 (6 bases). The CDR3 covers 14 residues. V lost 1 base to trimming and J lost 2 bases, with 8 bases between them. In germline, CDR1 is SGHVS, CDR2 FNYEAQ. CDR3 DNA: TGTGCCAGCAGCTTAGGGGCGGGACAAGAGACCCAGTACTTC. This translates into CASSLGAGQETQYF.

This rearrangement joins TRBV12-3 or TRBV12-4 to TRBJ2-7; TRBD1 agrees at 10 bases. Germline trimming cut 5 bases from V and 7 bases from J; bases unmatched to any gene: 5. CDR3 length: 13 residues. CDR3 region: CASSPDRGHEQYF. DNA for the CDR3: TGTGCCAGCAGTCCCGACAGGGGGCATGAGCAGTACTTC.

A note on this clone: In the same sample, other DNA sequences code for this CDR3. The chain combines TRBV2 with TRBJ1-5; D gene unclear. V lost 4 bases and J lost 7, with 11 bases in between. The CDR3 sequence is 13 residues long. Per the germline V gene, CDR1 is SNHLY and CDR2 is FYNNEI. CDR3 protein: CASSAGLWQPQHF. The CDR3 DNA follows: TGTGCCAGCAGTGCAGGCCTCTGGCAGCCCCAGCATTTT.